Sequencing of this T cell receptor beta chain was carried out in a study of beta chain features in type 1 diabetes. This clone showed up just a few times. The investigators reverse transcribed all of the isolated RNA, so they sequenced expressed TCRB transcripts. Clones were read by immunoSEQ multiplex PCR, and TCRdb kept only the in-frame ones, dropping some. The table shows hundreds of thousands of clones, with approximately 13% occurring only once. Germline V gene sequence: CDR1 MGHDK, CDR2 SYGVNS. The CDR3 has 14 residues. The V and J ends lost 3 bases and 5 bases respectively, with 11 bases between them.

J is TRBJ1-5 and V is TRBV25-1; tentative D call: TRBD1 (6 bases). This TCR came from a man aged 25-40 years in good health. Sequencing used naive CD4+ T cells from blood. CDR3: CASSDSGAHQPQHF. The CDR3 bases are TGTGCCAGCAGTGATTCAGGGGCGCATCAGCCCCAGCATTTT.